This T cell receptor (beta chain) is drawn from a study of graft-versus-host responses after intestinal transplantation. The protocol was immunoSEQ multiplex PCR, while the TCRdb copy is restricted to in-frame clones and leaves out a portion. The sample carries 81,000 or so clones, approximately 95% recorded once. The V end lost 3 bases, the J end lost 0 bases, and 10 bases lay between the germline ends. This CDR3 contains 15 residues. Germline V gives CDR1 SGDLS, CDR2 YYNGEE. As to this clone: Its antigen is unknown.

Sequenced material: unstimulated CD8+ T cells sorted from spleen or lymph node cells, taken before transplant. This chain uses TRBV9 with TRBJ2-1; no firm D call. This sequence originates from a human donor who was the organ donor for an intestinal transplant. In DNA form, the CDR3 reads TGTGCCAGCAGCGCTGACTTCGGCTCCTACAATGAGCAGTTCTTC. Translated, it gives CASSADFGSYNEQFF.